This entry is about one T cell receptor beta chain. This clonotype has at least ten counts. Its antigen is still unknown. No clone much larger than this one lies a single base away; base qualities are absent. Receptor libraries were prepared by PCR. The instrument given in TCRdb is Illumina HiSeq 4000. Bulk TCR libraries were prepared as previously described, using TCR primers listed in Table S5. Total RNA was purified with the Qiagen AllPrep DNA/RNA kit. Before analysis, reads from multiple sequencing runs of one library were combined. The authors' analysis ran thus. Reads were retained only if an exact TCR constant sequence was present, and the retained reads were trimmed to 150 nt and grouped according to their 12-nt molecular barcodes. Reads inside each barcode group were sub-clustered using a 15% Levenshtein threshold, and a quality-weighted consensus sequence was constructed for each RNA molecule. Non-functional sequences were excluded, and lower-count sequences lying one edit away from another sequence were also excluded. Based on a fit of two negative binomial distributions, barcode sub-clusters having less than 20% of the maximum read count were discarded. TCRdb trimmed the raw reads at Q25, called clones with MiXCR and kept productive beta chains. Records with the same CDR3 protein are collapsed into one entry carrying the most frequent genes and DNA. Clone size and V and J calls follow TCRdb, not the original study. The sample table shows approximately 670,000 distinct CDR3 sequences, and approximately 20% are seen once. The top ten clones comprise roughly 0.9% of the sample.

The sample originates from a study of molecular identifiers for immune sequencing clone quantification (dated by TCRdb to 2017 to 2018). Study-wide context: For a replicate experiment, RNA from approximately 20,000 or 100,000 naive CD8 T cells was divided into five aliquots, of which four were sequenced. The study was a methods study using CD8 T cells to benchmark molecular-identifier clustering-based TCR repertoire sequencing (MIDCIRS) and TCR RNA copy counting. Overall study results and their limits: In CMV-specific effector cells, clones with more than 20 RNA copies accounted for over 99% of molecules, whereas in naive cells such clones accounted for under 1%. Modeling estimated roughly 3 recovered TCR RNA copies per cell, compared with about 10 by digital PCR, which implies 30% to 35% capture efficiency. Spiked-in Jurkat TCR RNA (approximately 10 copies' worth), which is not part of the donor repertoire, was contained in the naive libraries. Spiked-in Jurkat TCR RNA equivalent to a single cell was reported to be detectable even among one million naive CD8 T cells. When barcode sub-clustering was not used, chimeric consensus sequences inflated TCR diversity, with chimeras reaching as high as 47%. Identical TCR molecules sharing a barcode could cause highly expanded clone sizes to be underestimated.

Libraries of naive CD8 T cells were generated from around 20,000 to 990,000 sorted cells, with 10%, 30% or 50% of the purified RNA used. Naive CD8 T cells, defined as CD8+CD4-CCR7+CD45RA+, were FACS-sorted into RLT Plus buffer on a BD FACSAria II. More than 8 TCR copies' worth of Jurkat RNA were spiked into roughly 20,000-1,000,000 naive CD8 T cell samples to test detection sensitivity. CD8 T cells were enriched using RosetteSep CD8+ T Cell Enrichment Cocktail and Ficoll-Paque, and the enriched cells then underwent ACK red cell lysis. V is cut by 2 bases and J by 4 bases, and the space between the germline ends is 9 bases. The CDR3 contains 12 residues, cysteine and phenylalanine counted. CDR3 DNA is the only sequence kept; it has 36 bases, read in frame from the first base. CDR1 DFQATT and CDR2 SNEGSKA are derived from the germline V gene (reference sequence).

The sequence links TRBV20-1 to TRBJ2-7; a tentative D match to TRBD1 spans 6 bases. The sequence was obtained from a human donor in good health. Some libraries in this study had Jurkat cell RNA spiked in. The sequenced sample consisted of naive CD8+ T cells from blood, with Jurkat cell RNA spiked in. The cell subset or site label on this specimen signifies: FACS-sorted CD8+CD4-CCR7+CD45RA+ naive T cells. The CDR3 protein: CSARPQGYEQYF. In nucleotide form, the sequence is TGCAGTGCTAGACCTCAGGGGTACGAGCAGTACTTC.